These 15 T cell receptor beta chains originate from one sample sequenced in a study of CD8+ T cells in alopecia areata. Reverse transcribed after extraction, RNA yielded cDNA as the sequencing template. Assay: immunoSEQ multiplex PCR; the TCRdb copy retains only in-frame clones and omits some. The sample records around 70,000 clones, approximately 30% being singletons. The treatment denotes: oral pan-JAK inhibitor, 5-10 mg twice daily. The sample was CD8+ T cells sorted from blood, taken at week 4, from a patient treated with tofacitinib. The receptors were sampled from a human donor with alopecia areata.

V is TRBV5-4 and J is TRBJ2-2; 7 bases line up with TRBD1. J gave up 1 base and V 1 base, and 1 base lay outside the gene matches. CDR3 length: 15 residues. From germline, CDR1 is SGHNT and CDR2 YYREEE (reference sequence). CDR3 nucleotide sequence: TGTGCCAGCAGCTTGAACAGGGGGAACACCGGGGAGCTGTTTTTT. Protein: CASSLNRGNTGELFF. The complete variable domain, with remaining parts taken from reference TRBV5-4 and TRBJ2-2, reads ETGVTQSPTHLIKTRGQQVTLRCSSQSGHNTVSWYQQALGQGPQFIFQYYREEENGRGNFPPRFSGLQFPNYSSELNVNALELDDSALYLCASSLNRGNTGELFFGEGSRLTVL.

The V gene is TRBV19, the J gene TRBJ1-1, with D possibly being TRBD1 (5 bases). CDR1 is LNHDA, CDR2 SQIVND, per germline (reference sequence). CDR3 length: 14 residues. V was pared by 7 bases and J by 9 bases, with 21 bases between. CDR3 bases: TGTGCCAGTAAATTCCAGGGTGTTGGCCCCAAAGCTTTCTTT. Residues: CASKFQGVGPKAFF.

The CDR3 region is CASSSGIGEYEQYF. The CDR3 bases are TGTGCCAGTAGTTCCGGGATTGGAGAATACGAGCAGTACTTC. The rearrangement joins TRBV19 to TRBJ2-7; the D gene is possibly TRBD2 (5 bases). Germline V gene sequence: CDR1 LNHDA, CDR2 SQIVND (reference sequence). The V and J ends lost 5 bases and 4 bases respectively, with 15 bases between them. CDR3 length: 14 residues.

The chain links TRBV9 to TRBJ2-7; 10 bases fit TRBD2. There are 15 residues in the CDR3. Germline V CDR1 and CDR2: SGDLS, YYNGEE. With 3 bases clipped from V and 6 bases from J, the junction kept 9 bases outside the gene matches. CDR3 region: CASSASSGSSGEQYF. For the CDR3, the DNA is TGTGCCAGCAGCGCGTCTAGCGGGAGTTCGGGCGAGCAGTACTTC.

The chain employs TRBV6-6 and TRBJ1-4; D is undetermined. The V end lost 7 bases, the J end lost 8 bases, and 17 bases lay between the germline ends. The CDR3 is 14 amino acids. Germline V CDR1 and CDR2: MNHNY, SVGAGI (reference sequence). The CDR3 DNA reads as TGTGCCAGCACCCAGGCCGGCCCGAACGAAAAACTGTTTTTT. This encodes CASTQAGPNEKLFF.

The chain uses TRBV6-1 and TRBJ2-5; D is undetermined. This CDR3 has 11 amino acids. The V gene lost 2 bases and the J gene lost 10 bases, with 8 bases spanning the gap. Germline V lookup: CDR1 MNHNS, CDR2 SASEGT. In nucleotides, the CDR3 is TGTGCCAGCAGTGAACAGCTGCTCCAGTACTTC. It translates to CASSEQLLQYF.

This chain links TRBV27 with TRBJ2-7; the D call may be TRBD1 or TRBD2 (5 bases each). V shed 3 bases and J shed 6 bases, with 15 bases lying between them. This CDR3 is 14 amino acids long. Germline CDR1 MNHEY, CDR2 SMNVEV (reference sequence). The chain's CDR3 is CASSFRGGGREQYF. The DNA of the CDR3 is TGTGCCAGCAGTTTTCGGGGTGGGGGTCGCGAGCAGTACTTC.

The chain has TRBV30 and TRBJ1-5; maybe TRBD1 (5 bases). The CDR3 runs to 13 residues. Trimming left V 3 bases short and J 3 bases short, with 9 bases between. The germline V gene has CDR1 GTSNPN and CDR2 SVGIG (reference sequence). CDR3 protein: CAWSWGNNQPQHF. The CDR3 DNA sequence: TGTGCCTGGAGCTGGGGGAACAATCAGCCCCAGCATTTT.

J is TRBJ2-1 and V is TRBV29-1; TRBD2 matches 7 bases. Per germline, CDR1 SQVTM and CDR2 ANQGSEA. The CDR3 sequence is 15 residues long. Germline trimming cut 3 bases from V and 9 bases from J; bases unmatched to any gene: 14. CDR3 loop: CSVDGFGRELSEQFF. In nucleotides, the CDR3 is TGCAGCGTTGATGGTTTTGGGCGGGAGTTGAGTGAGCAGTTCTTC.

The chain carries TRBV6-1 and TRBJ2-2, with a possible D match to TRBD2 (5 bases). V was pared by 2 bases and J by 5 bases, with 9 bases between. The CDR3 has 14 amino acids. The V gene's germline CDR1 is MNHNS and CDR2 SASEGT. CDR3 sequence: CASSEYPGTGELFF. As DNA, the CDR3 is TGTGCCAGCAGTGAATACCCGGGGACCGGGGAGCTGTTTTTT.

This sequence joins TRBV5-1 and TRBJ2-2, with D maybe TRBD2 (5 bases). Germline V CDR1 and CDR2: SGHRS, YFSETQ. The CDR3 is 14 residues long. Deletions cut 3 bases from V and 1 base from J, with 7 bases between. CDR3 DNA sequence: TGCGCCAGCAGCTCTAGCCGGAACACCGGGGAGCTGTTTTTT. This gives the protein CASSSSRNTGELFF.

V usage is TRBV11-2 and J usage is TRBJ2-5, with 14 nucleotides matching TRBD2. CDR3 length equals 15 residues. V lost 5 bases and J lost 4; bases outside the gene matches: 3. Germline values: CDR1 SGHAT, CDR2 FQNNGV. CDR3 nucleotide sequence: TGTGCCAGCAGCCCCGGGACTAGCGGGAGAGAGACCCAGTACTTC. It encodes CASSPGTSGRETQYF. Drawing the rest from reference TRBV11-2 and TRBJ2-5, the complete variable domain is EAGVAQSPRYKIIEKRQSVAFWCNPISGHATLYWYQQILGQGPKLLIQFQNNGVVDDSQLPKDRFSAERLKGVDSTLKIQPAKLEDSAVYLCASSPGTSGRETQYFGPGTRLLVL.

In its sample, this clone was seen a few times. Within the sample, other DNA sequences also encode this same CDR3. The V gene is TRBV29-1, the J gene TRBJ2-1, with D hard to call. The CDR3 covers 11 residues. Germline V gives CDR1 SQVTM, CDR2 ANQGSEA. Trimming cost V 5 bases and J 4 bases, with 6 bases left between them. The CDR3 nucleotides are TGCAGCGTTCCCAGGTACAATGAGCAGTTCTTC. Its protein is CSVPRYNEQFF.

V is TRBV19 and J is TRBJ2-5, with TRBD1 matching 9 bases. CDR3 length: 14 amino acids. Germline values: CDR1 LNHDA, CDR2 SQIVND (reference sequence). J was trimmed by 5 bases and V by 7 bases; bases with no gene match: 8. The CDR3 sequence: CASTSGDRVETQYF. The CDR3 DNA reads TGTGCCAGTACCTCGGGGGACAGGGTGGAGACCCAGTACTTC.

CDR3 DNA sequence: TGTGCCAGCAGCTTAACTAGAGGCACCGGGGAGCTGTTTTTT. Translated: CASSLTRGTGELFF. The V gene is TRBV7-9, the J gene TRBJ2-2; possible D gene TRBD2, 5 bases. The CDR3 sequence is 14 residues long. Trimming took 2 bases from V and 4 from J, leaving 8 bases between them. The germline V gene encodes CDR1 SEHNR and CDR2 FQNEAQ (reference sequence).